A single sample is the source of the 21 T cell receptor beta chains below, sequenced in a study of shared clonotypes between healthy human individuals. Some clones are missing from TCRdb's copy, which holds only in-frame ones; the method was immunoSEQ multiplex PCR. The sample has over 2 million clones, roughly 95% seen once. The sample consisted of naive CD4+ T cells sorted from blood. Subset reported: CD45RA+ positively selected. These receptors all stem from a man between 18 and 35 years old in good health.

CDR3 loop: CASSLFLAGGSEQFF. DNA for the CDR3: TGCGCCAGCAGCTTGTTCCTAGCGGGAGGTAGTGAGCAGTTCTTC. The J gene is TRBJ2-1, the V gene TRBV5-1; 11 bases are shared with TRBD2. CDR1 and CDR2 from the germline V gene are SGHRS and YFSETQ. This CDR3 spans 15 amino acids. J gave up 9 bases and V 1 base, and 6 bases lay outside the gene matches.

In DNA, the CDR3 is TGTGCCAGCAGCTTACGCGGGAGGGCCCTCAATGAGCAGTTCTTC. This encodes CASSLRGRALNEQFF. The J gene is TRBJ2-1, the V gene TRBV7-9, with 9 positions matching TRBD2. CDR3 length: 15 amino acids. Germline lookup yields CDR1 SEHNR and CDR2 FQNEAQ (reference sequence). J lost 6 bases, V lost 2 bases, and 5 bases had no gene match.

This chain uses TRBV13 with TRBJ1-3; TRBD1 might be the D (6 bases). From germline, CDR1 is PRHDT and CDR2 FYEKMQ (reference sequence). The V and J ends lost 1 base and 0 bases respectively, with 10 bases between them. The CDR3 runs to 16 residues. The CDR3 protein is CASSLVGGASGNTIYF. The CDR3 bases are TGTGCCAGCAGCTTAGTGGGGGGCGCCTCTGGAAACACCATATATTTT.

CDR3 sequence reads: CASSRSDRGAYNSPLHF. In nucleotides, the CDR3 is TGTGCCAGCAGCCGATCGGACAGGGGAGCCTATAATTCACCCCTCCACTTT. The chain carries TRBV14 and TRBJ1-6; 9 bases are a match to TRBD1. Per the germline V gene, CDR1 is SGHDN and CDR2 is FVKESK. V was pared by 4 bases and J by 2 bases, with 6 bases of the junction left unmatched. This CDR3 has 17 amino acids.

Regarding this clone: The same CDR3 also results from other DNA sequences found in this sample. This rearrangement joins TRBV5-1 to TRBJ2-1; 9 nucleotides match TRBD2. J lost 7 bases, V lost 0 bases, and 5 bases had no gene match. This CDR3 comprises 15 residues. The germline CDR1 and CDR2 sequences are SGHRS and YFSETQ. The CDR3 sequence is CASSLVAGVGNEQFF. CDR3 DNA: TGCGCCAGCAGCTTGGTAGCGGGAGTGGGTAATGAGCAGTTCTTC.

Here the CDR3 DNA reads TGTGCCAGCGAATCTAGCGGGAGGTCATACGAGCAGTACTTC. Residues: CASESSGRSYEQYF. The chain combines TRBV6-6 with TRBJ2-7, with 11 bases fitting TRBD2. The germline gives CDR1 MNHNY, CDR2 SVGAGI (reference sequence). The CDR3 runs 14 residues. Trimming removed 8 bases from V and 4 bases from J; junction bases left unmatched: 7.

This chain joins TRBV7-2 and TRBJ2-2; 9 bases fit TRBD1. After removal of 2 bases from V and 4 bases from J, the junction contained 5 bases not matched to a gene. In germline, CDR1 is SGHTA, CDR2 FQGNSA. CDR3 length equals 16 residues. This chain's CDR3 is CASSLYRGPGTGELFF. The DNA for the CDR3 is TGTGCCAGCAGCTTATACAGGGGGCCTGGCACCGGGGAGCTGTTTTTT.

V gene TRBV2 combines with J gene TRBJ2-7; D call uncertain. V lost 1 base, J lost 3 bases, and 13 bases lay in between. Germline assignment: CDR1 SNHLY and CDR2 FYNNEI. The CDR3 consists of 15 residues. The CDR3 DNA follows: TGTGCCAGCAGTGAAGGTTCCGAAGGCTTCTACGAGCAGTACTTC. Its translation: CASSEGSEGFYEQYF. The whole variable domain, filled in from reference TRBV2 and TRBJ2-7, reads EPEVTQTPSHQVTQMGQEVILRCVPISNHLYFYWYRQILGQKVEFLVSFYNNEISEKSEIFDDQFSVERPDGSNFTLKIRSTKLEDSAMYFCASSEGSEGFYEQYFGPGTRLTVT.

The chain couples TRBV18 to TRBJ1-5; D gene uncertain. Trimming left V 4 bases short and J 8 bases short, with 9 bases between. This CDR3 spans 12 amino acids. Germline lookup yields CDR1 KGHSH and CDR2 LQKENI. CDR3 in DNA: TGTGCCAGCTCACTTCCAGGAAAGCCCCAGCATTTT. Its translation: CASSLPGKPQHF.

The chain has TRBV20-1 and TRBJ2-7; D call uncertain. Trimming left V 3 bases short and J 6 bases short, with 9 bases between. Germline values: CDR1 DFQATT, CDR2 SNEGSKA (reference sequence). This CDR3 has 11 amino acids. CDR3 in DNA: TGCAGTGCTAGCTTTACGGGCGAGCAGTACTTC. This gives the protein CSASFTGEQYF.

The chain employs TRBV6-1 and TRBJ1-2; TRBD1 is a possible D gene (5 bases). CDR1 is MNHNS and CDR2 is SASEGT in the germline V gene. V was cut by 0 bases and J by 6 bases, with 11 bases left in between. The CDR3 consists of 14 residues. The chain's CDR3 is CASSEARQGDGYTF. The CDR3 DNA reads as TGTGCCAGCAGTGAAGCTCGGCAGGGTGATGGCTACACCTTC.

Of note for this clone: Other DNA sequences from this sample encode an identical CDR3 as well. The CDR3 loop is CASSQDRVNSPLHF. The DNA for the CDR3 is TGTGCCAGTAGTCAAGACAGGGTGAATTCACCCCTCCACTTT. The rearrangement links TRBV19 to TRBJ1-6, with TRBD1 matching 7 bases. The germline V gene encodes CDR1 LNHDA and CDR2 SQIVND (reference sequence). The junction had 5 bases not matched to a gene; V was cut back by 5 bases and J by 7 bases. The CDR3 is 14 amino acids.

CDR3 sequence: CASSSDSAFSYNEQFF. Written as DNA, the CDR3 is TGCGCCAGCAGCTCGGACTCCGCGTTTTCCTACAATGAGCAGTTCTTC. The chain carries TRBV5-1 and TRBJ2-1, with D possibly TRBD2 on 5 matching bases. Germline lookup yields CDR1 SGHRS and CDR2 YFSETQ. With 3 bases removed from V and 1 base from J, the gap between germline ends came to 14 bases. The CDR3 length is 16 residues. Supplemented by reference TRBV5-1 and TRBJ2-1, the full variable domain reads KAGVTQTPRYLIKTRGQQVTLSCSPISGHRSVSWYQQTPGQGLQFLFEYFSETQRNKGNFPGRFSGRQFSNSRSEMNVSTLELGDSALYLCASSSDSAFSYNEQFFGPGTRLTVL.

As concerns this clone: Other DNA sequences of this sample code for an identical CDR3. V and J are TRBV7-2 and TRBJ2-7, with D unclear. Trimming took 5 bases from V and 3 from J, leaving 5 bases between them. Germline V gene sequence: CDR1 SGHTA, CDR2 FQGNSA. The CDR3 runs 11 residues. CDR3 nucleotides: TGTGCCAGCAGCCAACGCTACGAGCAGTACTTC. It codes for CASSQRYEQYF.

The chain uses TRBV18 and TRBJ1-5; no definite D call. CDR1 is KGHSH and CDR2 is LQKENI in the germline V gene. The germline V and J ends were trimmed by 5 bases and 5 bases, with 16 bases remaining between them. The CDR3 covers 15 residues. CDR3 loop: CASSGQKGLDQPQHF. The CDR3 bases are TGTGCCAGCTCAGGCCAGAAAGGGTTGGATCAGCCCCAGCATTTT.

The V call is TRBV7-2, the J call TRBJ1-5, with 7 bases fitting TRBD1. Germline V lookup: CDR1 SGHTA, CDR2 FQGNSA. This CDR3 spans 18 amino acids. After removal of 1 base from V and 5 bases from J, the junction contained 14 bases not matched to a gene. The CDR3 DNA follows: TGTGCCAGCAGCTTAGTTATCCGACGAGGGACAGAATATCAGCCCCAGCATTTT. Translated, it gives CASSLVIRRGTEYQPQHF.

The chain is built from TRBV6-1 and TRBJ1-1; 8 nucleotides align to TRBD1. This CDR3 has 14 residues. The germline CDR1 and CDR2 sequences are MNHNS and SASEGT. Unmatched junction bases numbered 5, after V lost 4 bases and J lost 4 bases. CDR3 region: CASSARTGTTEAFF. CDR3 sequence (DNA): TGTGCCAGCAGTGCCAGGACAGGGACCACTGAAGCTTTCTTT.

This chain joins TRBV6-4 and TRBJ1-2, with TRBD1 matching 9 bases. Germline CDR1 MRHNA, CDR2 SNTAGT. The CDR3 extends over 15 amino acids. With 6 bases clipped from V and 3 bases from J, the junction kept 8 bases outside the gene matches. The CDR3 protein is CASRAGQGGDYGYTF. Written as DNA, the CDR3 is TGTGCCAGCAGGGCGGGACAGGGAGGCGACTATGGCTACACCTTC.

The chain carries TRBV30 and TRBJ2-2; perhaps TRBD1 as D (5 bases). Per the germline V gene, CDR1 is GTSNPN and CDR2 is SVGIG (reference sequence). Trimming left V 3 bases short and J 6 bases short, with 11 bases between. The length of the CDR3 is 13 residues. The CDR3 bases are TGTGCCTGGAGCGCTCAGGGTTCCGGGGAGCTGTTTTTT. This sequence encodes CAWSAQGSGELFF.

The V and J genes are TRBV7-2 and TRBJ2-7; 9 bases fit TRBD1. Germline CDR1 SGHTA, CDR2 FQGNSA. V was pared by 5 bases and J by 1 base, with 6 bases of the junction left unmatched. CDR3 size: 15 residues. CDR3 sequence reads: CASSAPGTGSYEQYF. CDR3 DNA: TGTGCCAGCAGCGCCCCCGGGACAGGGTCCTACGAGCAGTACTTC.

The chain combines TRBV19 with TRBJ1-4; 7 nucleotides match TRBD1. Germline CDR1 LNHDA, CDR2 SQIVND (reference sequence). The CDR3 totals 14 residues. The ends lost 5 bases at V and 8 bases at J; junction bases unmatched: 8. The CDR3 sequence: CASSSTGVGEKLFF. CDR3 nucleotide sequence: TGTGCCAGTAGTTCCACAGGGGTAGGGGAAAAACTGTTTTTT.